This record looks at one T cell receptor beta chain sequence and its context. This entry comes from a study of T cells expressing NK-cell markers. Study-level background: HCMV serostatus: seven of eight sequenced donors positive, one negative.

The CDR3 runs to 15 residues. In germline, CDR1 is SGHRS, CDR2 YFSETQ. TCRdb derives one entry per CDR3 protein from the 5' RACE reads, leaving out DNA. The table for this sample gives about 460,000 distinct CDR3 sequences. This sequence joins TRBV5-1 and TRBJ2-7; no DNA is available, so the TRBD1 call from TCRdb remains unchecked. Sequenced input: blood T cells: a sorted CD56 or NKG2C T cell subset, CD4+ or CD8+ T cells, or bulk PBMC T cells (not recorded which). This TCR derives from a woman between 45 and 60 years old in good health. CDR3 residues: CASSLAWTANYEQYF.